The rows below give T cell receptor beta chains drawn from one sample of a study of early T cells in non-severe SARS-CoV-2 infection. Via MiXCR, TCRdb re-called the 5' RACE reads, giving one row per CDR3 protein. The table includes tens of thousands of distinct CDR3 sequences, under 10% detected once. The specimen sequenced was whole blood. These receptors were taken from an adult who was a healthcare worker with PCR-confirmed SARS-CoV-2 infection or an uninfected control (not recorded which). The CDR3 runs from the conserved cysteine through the conserved F or W. The order of the fields is D gene, J gene, V gene, clone size, CDR3 protein, CDR3 DNA. A D gene is named only where the DNA matches it firmly. Some rows have no size entry. The others give once, few or many, or a class for an expanded clone.

NA TRBJ2-3 TRBV29-1 NA CSAGEVTDTQYF TGCAGCGCAGGGGAGGTCACAGATACGCAGTATTTT
NA TRBJ1-4 TRBV10-3 few CATGSQGREEKLFF TGTGCCACCGGGTCACAGGGTCGGGAGGAAAAACTGTTTTTT
NA TRBJ2-5 TRBV5-5 NA CASSAAGQQETQYF TGTGCCAGCAGCGCTGCGGGACAGCAAGAGACCCAGTACTTC
NA TRBJ2-6 TRBV29-1 many CSVGDSGANVLTF TGCAGCGTCGGAGACTCTGGGGCCAACGTCCTGACTTTC
NA TRBJ2-5 TRBV4-1 many CASIPLPPGGGQETQYF TGCGCCAGCATCCCACTCCCTCCAGGGGGGGGACAAGAGACCCAGTACTTC
NA TRBJ1-6 TRBV7-8 few CASSLVQGPYNSPLHF TGTGCCAGCAGCTTAGTGCAGGGGCCCTATAATTCACCCCTCCACTTT
NA TRBJ1-5 TRBV19 NA CASSSGQSRMSPQHF TGTGCCAGTAGTAGTGGCCAGTCCCGAATGTCGCCCCAGCATTTT
TRBD2 TRBJ2-7 TRBV27 NA CASSLTVTSGSYEQYF TGTGCCAGCAGTTTAACCGTGACTAGCGGTTCCTACGAGCAGTACTTC
NA TRBJ1-2 TRBV6-2/TRBV6-3 many CASSPRSGYTF TGTGCCAGCAGCCCACGTAGCGGCTACACCTTC
NA TRBJ2-1 TRBV6-6 many CASSYTLPRGRNWDNEQFF TGTGCCAGCAGTTACACCCTCCCCCGGGGTCGGAACTGGGACAATGAGCAGTTCTTC
NA TRBJ1-6 TRBV20-1 many CSAAGTMDSPLHF TGCAGTGCCGCTGGGACGATGGATTCACCCCTCCACTTT
NA TRBJ1-1 TRBV20-1 NA CSARSGGQTEAFF TGCAGTGCTAGATCCGGGGGGCAGACTGAAGCTTTCTTT